This T cell receptor beta chain stems from a study of regulatory T cells in long-lasting Graves disease. The time point here: newly diagnosed GD, antithyroid drugs for less than 3 months. Scientists built the TCR library using RNA that was extracted from PBMCs. This clonotype was picked up many times. CDR3 regions were amplified by Arm-PCR using iRepertoire HTBI primers to build TCR beta libraries. TCRdb re-called the multiplex PCR reads with MiXCR, one entry per CDR3 protein. The profile shows under 450,000 distinct CDR3 sequences, over 9.5% of them singletons. These data were also reused for a study on T cells in Graves' hyperthyroidism and ophthalmopathy. That report notes: No progression to ophthalmopathy during 18 months of follow-up defined stable disease.

The source material was peripheral blood mononuclear cells (PBMCs), sampled at new diagnosis, from a patient treated with antithyroid drugs. This TCR was recovered from a woman in her late teens or twenties with Graves disease.

The CDR3 nucleotides read TGTGCCAGCAGTTTAATACGAAACACCATATATTTT. Amino acids: CASSLIRNTIYF. The rearrangement joins TRBV12-3 or TRBV12-4 to TRBJ1-3; D unresolved. CDR3 length: 12 residues. The V and J ends lost 2 bases and 5 bases respectively, with 4 bases between them.